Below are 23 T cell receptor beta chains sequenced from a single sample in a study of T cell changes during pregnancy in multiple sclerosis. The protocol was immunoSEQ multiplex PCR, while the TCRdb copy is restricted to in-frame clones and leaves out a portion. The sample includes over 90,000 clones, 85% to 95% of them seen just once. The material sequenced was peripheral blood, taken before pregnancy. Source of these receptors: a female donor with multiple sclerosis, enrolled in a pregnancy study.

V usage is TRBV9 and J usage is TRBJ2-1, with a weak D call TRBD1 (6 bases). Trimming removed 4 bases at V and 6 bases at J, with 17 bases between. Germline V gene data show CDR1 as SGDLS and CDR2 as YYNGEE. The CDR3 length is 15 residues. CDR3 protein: CASSPEGGIVNEQFF. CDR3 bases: TGTGCCAGCAGCCCCGAAGGGGGTATTGTCAATGAGCAGTTCTTC.

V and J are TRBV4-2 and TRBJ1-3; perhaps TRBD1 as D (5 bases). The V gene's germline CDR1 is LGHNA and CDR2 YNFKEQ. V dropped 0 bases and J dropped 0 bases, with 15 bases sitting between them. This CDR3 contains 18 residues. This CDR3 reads CASSQDPIGESSGNTIYF. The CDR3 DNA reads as TGTGCCAGCAGCCAAGATCCTATAGGGGAATCCTCTGGAAACACCATATATTTT.

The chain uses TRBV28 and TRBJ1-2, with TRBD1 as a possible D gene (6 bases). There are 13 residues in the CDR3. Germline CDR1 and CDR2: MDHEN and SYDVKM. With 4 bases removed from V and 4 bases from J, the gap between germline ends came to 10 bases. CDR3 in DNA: TGTGCCAGCAGTTCTCCCAGGGGCTATGGCTACACCTTC. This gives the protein CASSSPRGYGYTF.

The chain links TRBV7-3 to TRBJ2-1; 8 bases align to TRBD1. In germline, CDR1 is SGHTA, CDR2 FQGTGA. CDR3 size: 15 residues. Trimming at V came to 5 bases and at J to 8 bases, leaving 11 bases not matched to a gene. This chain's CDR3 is CASSPNRGEMDEQFF. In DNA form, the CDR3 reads TGTGCCAGCAGCCCGAACAGGGGGGAGATGGATGAGCAGTTCTTC.

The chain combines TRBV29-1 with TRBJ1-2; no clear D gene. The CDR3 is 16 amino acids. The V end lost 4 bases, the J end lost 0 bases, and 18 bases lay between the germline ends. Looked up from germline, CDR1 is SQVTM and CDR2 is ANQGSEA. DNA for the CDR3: TGCAGCGTTGTCGCCCAAGCTACAGAAACTAACTATGGCTACACCTTC. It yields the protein CSVVAQATETNYGYTF.

CDR3 DNA: TGTGCCACCCGGGTCACACCCAAATCCGGGGAGCTGTTTTTT. As protein: CATRVTPKSGELFF. The chain couples TRBV7-6 to TRBJ2-2; D is uncertain. Germline CDR1 SGHVS, CDR2 FNYEAQ. This CDR3 spans 14 amino acids. V was pared by 10 bases and J by 6 bases, with 18 bases between.

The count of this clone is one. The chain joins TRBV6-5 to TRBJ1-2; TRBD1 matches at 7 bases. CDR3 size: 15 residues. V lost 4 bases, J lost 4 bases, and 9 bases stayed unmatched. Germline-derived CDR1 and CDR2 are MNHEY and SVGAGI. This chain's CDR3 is CASSSWDSGAYGYTF. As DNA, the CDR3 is TGTGCCAGCAGTTCCTGGGACAGCGGAGCCTATGGCTACACCTTC.

The CDR3, as DNA: TGTGCCAGCAGCTTAAGCCCCGGGACAGGCCATCCATTACGGTACTTC. Its protein product is CASSLSPGTGHPLRYF. The chain uses TRBV7-2 and TRBJ2-7, with 8 bases identical to TRBD1. Unmatched junction bases numbered 18, after V lost 2 bases and J lost 12 bases. The CDR3 length is 16 residues. Germline V gives CDR1 SGHTA, CDR2 FQGNSA.

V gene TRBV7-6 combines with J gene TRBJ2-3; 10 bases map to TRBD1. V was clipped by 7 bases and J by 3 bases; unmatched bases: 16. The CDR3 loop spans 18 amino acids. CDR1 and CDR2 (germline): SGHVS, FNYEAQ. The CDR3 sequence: CASTPSPGQGFVTDTQYF. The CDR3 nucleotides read TGTGCCAGCACCCCTTCGCCGGGACAGGGGTTCGTAACAGATACGCAGTATTTT.

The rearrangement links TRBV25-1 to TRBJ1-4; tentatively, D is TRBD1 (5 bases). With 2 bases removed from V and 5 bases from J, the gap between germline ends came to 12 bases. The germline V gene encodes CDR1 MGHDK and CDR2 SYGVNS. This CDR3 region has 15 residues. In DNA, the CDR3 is TGTGCCAGCAGTGAACGGGGGGACCAAAATGAAAAACTGTTTTTT. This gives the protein CASSERGDQNEKLFF. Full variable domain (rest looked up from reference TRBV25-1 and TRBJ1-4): EADIYQTPRYLVIGTGKKITLECSQTMGHDKMYWYQQDPGMELHLIHYSYGVNSTEKGDLSSESTVSRIRTEHFPLTLESARPSHTSQYLCASSERGDQNEKLFFGSGTQLSVL.

The CDR3 sequence is CASSEGGRRVHQPQHF. The CDR3 DNA follows: TGTGCCAGCAGTGAAGGGGGCAGGCGTGTTCATCAGCCCCAGCATTTT. This chain joins TRBV2 and TRBJ1-5; D is possibly TRBD1 (5 bases). The CDR3 is 16 amino acids. CDR1 is SNHLY, CDR2 FYNNEI, per germline. V shed 1 base and J shed 5 bases, with 15 bases lying between them.

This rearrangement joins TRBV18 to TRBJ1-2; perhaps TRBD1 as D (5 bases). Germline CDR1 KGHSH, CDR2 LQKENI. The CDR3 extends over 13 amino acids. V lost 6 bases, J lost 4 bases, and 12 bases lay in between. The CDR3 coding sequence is TGTGCCAGCTCTGGACAACTGGTCTATGGCTACACCTTC. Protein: CASSGQLVYGYTF. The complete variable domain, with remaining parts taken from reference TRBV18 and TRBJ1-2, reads NAGVMQNPRHLVRRRGQEARLRCSPMKGHSHVYWYRQLPEEGLKFMVYLQKENIIDESGMPKERFSAEFPKEGPSILRIQQVVRGDSAAYFCASSGQLVYGYTFGSGTRLTVV.

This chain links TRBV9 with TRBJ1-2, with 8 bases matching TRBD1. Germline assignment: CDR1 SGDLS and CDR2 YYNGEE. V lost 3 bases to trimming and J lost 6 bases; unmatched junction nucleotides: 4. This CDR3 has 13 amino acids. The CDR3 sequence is CASSADREDGYTF. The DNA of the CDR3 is TGTGCCAGCAGCGCGGACAGGGAGGATGGCTACACCTTC. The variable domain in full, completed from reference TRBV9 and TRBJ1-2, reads DSGVTQTPKHLITATGQRVTLRCSPRSGDLSVYWYQQSLDQGLQFLIQYYNGEERAKGNILERFSAQQFPDLHSELNLSSLELGDSALYFCASSADREDGYTFGSGTRLTVV.

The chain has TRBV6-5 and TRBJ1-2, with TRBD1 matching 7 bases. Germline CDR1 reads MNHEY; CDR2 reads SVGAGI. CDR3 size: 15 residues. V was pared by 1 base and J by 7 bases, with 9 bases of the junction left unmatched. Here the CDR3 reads CASSYYFQGESGYTF. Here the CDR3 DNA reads TGTGCCAGCAGTTACTACTTCCAGGGGGAGAGTGGCTACACCTTC.

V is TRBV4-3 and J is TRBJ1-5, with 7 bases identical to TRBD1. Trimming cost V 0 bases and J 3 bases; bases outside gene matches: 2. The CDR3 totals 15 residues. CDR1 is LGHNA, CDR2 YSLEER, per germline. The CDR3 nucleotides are TGCGCCAGCAGCCAAGATAGGGGGCCCAATCAGCCCCAGCATTTT. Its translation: CASSQDRGPNQPQHF.

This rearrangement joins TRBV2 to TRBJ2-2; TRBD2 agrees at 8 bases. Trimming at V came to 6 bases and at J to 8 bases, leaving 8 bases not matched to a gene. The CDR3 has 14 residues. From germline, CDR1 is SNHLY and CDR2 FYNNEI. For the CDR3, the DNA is TGTGCCAGCAGGTCCGTAGCGGGGATAGGGGAGCTGTTTTTT. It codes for CASRSVAGIGELFF.

The CDR3 sequence is CASRPPGTSLDTQYF. The CDR3 nucleotides are TGTGCCAGCAGGCCCCCCGGGACTTCGCTAGATACGCAGTATTTT. The rearrangement uses TRBV6-6 and TRBJ2-3; possibly TRBD2 for D (6 bases). V gave up 6 bases and J gave up 5 bases, with 18 bases separating them. The CDR3 is 15 amino acids. Germline CDR1 is MNHNY and CDR2 is SVGAGI (reference sequence).

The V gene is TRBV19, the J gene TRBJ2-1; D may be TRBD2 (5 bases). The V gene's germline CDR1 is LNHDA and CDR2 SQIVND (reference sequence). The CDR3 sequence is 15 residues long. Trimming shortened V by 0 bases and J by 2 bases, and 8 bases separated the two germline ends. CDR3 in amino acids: CASSIDLEAYNEQFF. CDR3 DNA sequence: TGTGCCAGTAGTATAGATCTGGAGGCCTACAATGAGCAGTTCTTC. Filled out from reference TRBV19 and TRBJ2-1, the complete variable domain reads DGGITQSPKYLFRKEGQNVTLSCEQNLNHDAMYWYRQDPGQGLRLIYYSQIVNDFQKGDIAEGYSVSREKKESFPLTVTSAQKNPTAFYLCASSIDLEAYNEQFFGPGTRLTVL.

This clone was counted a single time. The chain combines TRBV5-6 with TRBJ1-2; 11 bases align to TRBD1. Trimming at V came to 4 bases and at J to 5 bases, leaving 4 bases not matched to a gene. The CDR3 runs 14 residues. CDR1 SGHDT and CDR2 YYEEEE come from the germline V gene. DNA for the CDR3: TGTGCCAGCAGCCAAGGACAGGGGGCATATGGCTACACCTTC. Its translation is CASSQGQGAYGYTF.

The chain's CDR3 is CASSITSRETQYF. CDR3 DNA sequence: TGTGCCAGTAGTATAACGTCTCGGGAGACCCAGTACTTC. The genes are TRBV19 and TRBJ2-5, with D unresolved. The CDR3 consists of 13 residues. V gave up 2 bases and J gave up 5 bases, with 9 bases separating them. The germline V gene encodes CDR1 LNHDA and CDR2 SQIVND (reference sequence).

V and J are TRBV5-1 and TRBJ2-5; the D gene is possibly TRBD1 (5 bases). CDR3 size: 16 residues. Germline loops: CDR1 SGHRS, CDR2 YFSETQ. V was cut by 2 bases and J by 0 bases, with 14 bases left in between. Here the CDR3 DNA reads TGCGCCAGCAGCTTAGGCAGGGCGCTGAACCAAGAGACCCAGTACTTC. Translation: CASSLGRALNQETQYF.

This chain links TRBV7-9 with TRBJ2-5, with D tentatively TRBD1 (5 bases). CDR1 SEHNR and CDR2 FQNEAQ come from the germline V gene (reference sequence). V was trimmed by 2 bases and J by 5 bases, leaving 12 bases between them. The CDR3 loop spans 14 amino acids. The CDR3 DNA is TGTGCCAGCAGCTTAAATGGGGCCTCGGAGACCCAGTACTTC. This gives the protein CASSLNGASETQYF.

This chain's CDR3 is CASSQTGNEQFF. The CDR3 DNA reads TGTGCCAGCTCACAGACAGGGAATGAGCAGTTCTTC. V usage is TRBV18 and J usage is TRBJ2-1; 7 nucleotides align to TRBD1. CDR3 length equals 12 residues. V lost 4 bases to trimming and J lost 7 bases; unmatched junction nucleotides: 1. Germline lookup yields CDR1 KGHSH and CDR2 LQKENI.